Here is one T cell receptor (beta chain) with its context. No antigen is known for it. No base quality values were provided; no much bigger clone lies one nucleotide off. Library preparation was by the immunoSEQ multiplex PCR assay. In the paper's pipeline: A statistical classification framework was built to diagnose cytomegalovirus status from the catalog of TCR beta chain sequences. TCRdb re-hosts the immuneACCESS table, in-frame sequences only. Its copies lack some clones; in the studies checked, an unresolved V gene accounts for under half of them, and the cause for the rest is not known. V, J and clone size are those of that table, while D and trimming were read from the DNA. In this sample the table shows 65,000 or so clones, over 85% of which occur a single time. The ten largest clonotypes hold nearly 4.5% of the sample. The data are from a study of cytomegalovirus exposure and HLA in healthy donors (dated by TCRdb to 2015 to 2018). About the investigation overall: According to a later analysis, one platform produced both the 120 validation repertoires and the 700 or so repertoires of the first cohort. The aim of the study was to test whether cataloging public T cell receptors could identify signatures of past pathogen exposure. Along with the approximately 700-subject first cohort, a separate validation cohort of 120 different subjects was used. The study combined high-throughput TCR immunosequencing, statistical association of individual TCRs with disease status, and machine learning to predict cytomegalovirus infection status.

Overall study results and their limits: The classifier was reported to diagnose cytomegalovirus status with high specificity and sensitivity in both the original and validation cohorts. All 120 or so repertoires were used to score co-occurrence in the validation cohort in a later analysis, because that analysis had no HLA typing for the cohort. A total of about 180 TCR beta chains were listed by the study as associated with cytomegalovirus. It was suggested by the authors that the approach could potentially be generalized to other disease states and immunological phenotypes. Most TCR sequences were seen in very few donors, while some public TCRs were found in many individuals. In vitro tests confirmed that three of the cytomegalovirus-associated TCR beta chains recognize cytomegalovirus antigens. Subsequent analysis determined that TCRs grouped into clusters in the first cohort also showed a tendency toward co-occurrence across the approximately 120 validation repertoires, and 94% of cluster scores exceeded 0.

The germline V gene (reference sequence) gives CDR1 as MNHNY and CDR2 as SVGAGI. From its cysteine to its phenylalanine, the CDR3 spans 15 amino acids. The only DNA kept is the CDR3, 45 bases in frame from the first base. A distance of 17 bases separates the germline ends of V and J, which lose 8 bases and 0 bases respectively. Separate from the roughly 660-subject first cohort, the validation cohort of roughly 130 subjects was the group to which the donors belonged. The rearranged chain carries TRBV6-6 and TRBJ2-7; TRBD1 might be the D gene, on 5 matching bases. Input material: PBMCs. This receptor was identified in a man younger than 35 in good health and CMV-seropositive. CDR3 sequence: CASGEDSVGSYEQYF. The nucleotide sequence is TGTGCCAGCGGGGAAGACAGTGTTGGCTCCTACGAGCAGTACTTC.